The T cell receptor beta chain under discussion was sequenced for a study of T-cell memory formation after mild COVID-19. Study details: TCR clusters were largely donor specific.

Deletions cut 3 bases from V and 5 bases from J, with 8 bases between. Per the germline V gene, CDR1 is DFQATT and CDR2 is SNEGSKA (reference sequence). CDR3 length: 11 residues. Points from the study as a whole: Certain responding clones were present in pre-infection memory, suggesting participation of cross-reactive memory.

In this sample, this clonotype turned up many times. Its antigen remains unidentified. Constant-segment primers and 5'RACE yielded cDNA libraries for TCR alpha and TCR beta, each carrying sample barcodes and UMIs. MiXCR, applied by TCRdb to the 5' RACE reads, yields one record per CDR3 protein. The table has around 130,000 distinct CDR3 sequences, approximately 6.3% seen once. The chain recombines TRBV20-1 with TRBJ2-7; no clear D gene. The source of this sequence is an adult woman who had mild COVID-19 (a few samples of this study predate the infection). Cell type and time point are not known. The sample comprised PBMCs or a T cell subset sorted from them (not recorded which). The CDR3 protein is CSASPHNEQYF. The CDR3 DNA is TGCAGTGCTAGCCCCCATAACGAGCAGTACTTC.